The 14 T cell receptor beta chains given below trace back to one sample, sequenced in a study of shared clonotypes between healthy human individuals. TCRdb keeps only in-frame clones here, not all; method: immunoSEQ multiplex PCR. This table has 730,000 or so clones, 72% appearing once. Sample: memory CD4+ T cells sorted from blood. Subset here: CD45RA-negative fraction. These receptors were collected from a woman in her twenties or thirties in good health.

J is TRBJ1-2 and V is TRBV9, with a tentative D call TRBD1 (6 bases). The V end lost 0 bases, the J end lost 8 bases, and 14 bases lay between the germline ends. The CDR3 covers 14 residues. Germline V gives CDR1 SGDLS, CDR2 YYNGEE. CDR3 amino acids: CASSVAQGLRGYTF. The DNA for the CDR3 is TGTGCCAGCAGCGTAGCACAGGGCTTGCGAGGCTACACCTTC.

This clone was counted between two and nine times. The CDR3 loop reads CASRGRNTGELFF. The CDR3 nucleotides are TGTGCCTCCCGAGGCAGGAACACCGGGGAGCTGTTTTTT. The chain links TRBV19 to TRBJ2-2; D not resolved. Germline CDR1 is LNHDA and CDR2 is SQIVND (reference sequence). This CDR3 has 13 residues. V was trimmed by 11 bases and J by 1 base, leaving 11 bases between them. Drawing the rest from reference TRBV19 and TRBJ2-2, the complete variable domain is DGGITQSPKYLFRKEGQNVTLSCEQNLNHDAMYWYRQDPGQGLRLIYYSQIVNDFQKGDIAEGYSVSREKKESFPLTVTSAQKNPTAFYLCASRGRNTGELFFGEGSRLTVL.

As regards this clone: The junction does not match germline at one end; this may be a read error. V usage is TRBV19 and J usage is TRBJ1-5; D might be TRBD1 (5 bases). The germline V gene encodes CDR1 LNHDA and CDR2 SQIVND (reference sequence). The CDR3 runs 15 residues. CDR3 nucleotide sequence: TGTGCCAGTAGCACATCGGGGGGAACCTATCAGCCCCAACATTTT. The encoded protein is CASSTSGGTYQPQHF. Variable domain in full (rest from reference TRBV19 and TRBJ1-5): DGGITQSPKYLFRKEGQNVTLSCEQNLNHDAMYWYRQDPGQGLRLIYYSQIVNDFQKGDIAEGYSVSREKKESFPLTVTSAQKNPTAFYLCASSTSGGTYQPQHFGDGTRLSIL.

The V call is TRBV11-2, the J call TRBJ2-2; D call uncertain. Germline CDR1 and CDR2: SGHAT and FQNNGV. V was pared by 5 bases and J by 4 bases, with 14 bases between. This CDR3 spans 15 amino acids. CDR3 nucleotides: TGTGCCAGCAGCCCCCGCGCGATCACCACCGGGGAGCTGTTTTTT. Its protein product is CASSPRAITTGELFF.

This chain links TRBV18 with TRBJ2-5; 10 bases align to TRBD2. V shed 4 bases, J shed 1 base, and the junction held 3 bases outside the gene matches. Germline CDR1 is KGHSH and CDR2 is LQKENI. This CDR3 is 15 amino acids long. The CDR3 nucleotides are TGTGCCAGCTCACGACGGACTAGCGGCCAAGAGACCCAGTACTTC. Translated: CASSRRTSGQETQYF. Filled out from reference TRBV18 and TRBJ2-5, the complete variable domain reads NAGVMQNPRHLVRRRGQEARLRCSPMKGHSHVYWYRQLPEEGLKFMVYLQKENIIDESGMPKERFSAEFPKEGPSILRIQQVVRGDSAAYFCASSRRTSGQETQYFGPGTRLLVL.

The chain recombines TRBV7-2 with TRBJ2-4; D is undetermined. V lost 4 bases, J lost 3 bases, and 7 bases lay in between. CDR3 size: 13 residues. The germline V gene encodes CDR1 SGHTA and CDR2 FQGNSA. The CDR3 DNA reads as TGTGCCAGCAGCTCCCCCTACAAAAACATTCAGTACTTC. Protein sequence: CASSSPYKNIQYF.

This clone was picked up a small number of times. V usage is TRBV18 and J usage is TRBJ2-7, with 7 bases matching TRBD2. The J segment lost 4 bases and the V segment lost 6 bases, leaving 9 bases of the junction unmatched. The CDR3 loop spans 14 amino acids. Per the germline V gene, CDR1 is KGHSH and CDR2 is LQKENI. CDR3 sequence (DNA): TGTGCCAGCTCGACGGGAGGCAATAGGTACGAGCAGTACTTC. Its translation is CASSTGGNRYEQYF.

The chain employs TRBV2 and TRBJ2-3, with 8 bases identical to TRBD2. The V and J ends lost 1 base and 4 bases, in that order; junction bases with no gene match: 7. Germline assignment: CDR1 SNHLY and CDR2 FYNNEI. This CDR3 has 16 residues. The DNA of the CDR3 is TGTGCCAGCAGTGAAGTGTTCGGGAGGGGCGCAGATACGCAGTATTTT. Its translation: CASSEVFGRGADTQYF. Drawing the rest from reference TRBV2 and TRBJ2-3, the complete variable domain is EPEVTQTPSHQVTQMGQEVILRCVPISNHLYFYWYRQILGQKVEFLVSFYNNEISEKSEIFDDQFSVERPDGSNFTLKIRSTKLEDSAMYFCASSEVFGRGADTQYFGPGTRLTVL.

Only a few counts were recorded for this clone. The CDR3 spells CASSLRRGPMNTEAFF. The CDR3 bases are TGTGCCAGCAGCTTACGTAGGGGCCCCATGAACACTGAAGCTTTCTTT. The V gene is TRBV7-9, the J gene TRBJ1-1; maybe TRBD1 (5 bases). This CDR3 comprises 16 residues. The ends were cut back, 2 bases at V and 0 bases at J, with 13 bases in the middle. Germline loops: CDR1 SEHNR, CDR2 FQNEAQ (reference sequence).

In regard to this clone: A much larger clone differs from this one at a single base, so this may be a read error. V gene TRBV7-9 combines with J gene TRBJ2-5; perhaps TRBD1 as D (5 bases). The CDR3 runs 13 residues. Germline V CDR1 and CDR2: SEHNR, FQNEAQ (reference sequence). The ends were cut back, 2 bases at V and 2 bases at J, with 6 bases in the middle. This CDR3 is CASSLRQQETQYF. The CDR3 DNA reads TGTGCCAGCAGCTTAAGACAGCAAGAGACCCAGTACTTC.

J is TRBJ2-1 and V is TRBV5-1, with 8 bases that match TRBD1. The trim removed 2 bases at V and 6 bases at J, leaving 7 bases unmatched. The CDR3 sequence is 15 residues long. The germline V gene has CDR1 SGHRS and CDR2 YFSETQ. The DNA of the CDR3 is TGCGCCAGCAGCTTCCTGGGACAGGACACCAATGAGCAGTTCTTC. It translates to CASSFLGQDTNEQFF.

This clone turned up a few times. A read error may be the cause here, since a much bigger clone is one base away. This rearrangement joins TRBV5-6 to TRBJ1-1, with D maybe TRBD1 (5 bases). Germline CDR1 is SGHDT and CDR2 is YYEEEE. There are 13 residues in the CDR3. The V end lost 4 bases, the J end lost 1 base, and 8 bases lay between the germline ends. CDR3 protein: CASSPQGNTEAFF. Here the CDR3 DNA reads TGTGCCAGCAGCCCTCAGGGGAACACTGAAGCTTTCTTT.

The J gene is TRBJ1-3, the V gene TRBV10-3; D remains ambiguous. The CDR3 runs 14 residues. In germline, CDR1 is ENHRY, CDR2 SYGVKD. V was cut by 7 bases and J by 0 bases, with 10 bases left in between. In DNA, the CDR3 is TGTGCCATCACTACCCCGAGCTCTGGAAACACCATATATTTT. Its protein is CAITTPSSGNTIYF.

CDR3 residues: CASSLGQTGGAQHF. CDR3 sequence (DNA): TGTGCCAGCTCGCTGGGACAGACAGGGGGGGCCCAGCATTTT. The rearrangement links TRBV18 to TRBJ1-5; 9 nucleotides align to TRBD1. Germline trimming cut 6 bases from V and 11 bases from J; bases unmatched to any gene: 11. Germline CDR1 KGHSH, CDR2 LQKENI. There are 14 residues in the CDR3.